This TCR beta chain was captured by sequencing in a study of PD-L1 blockade in urothelial cancer. At the level of the study: Analyzed time points were 3 weeks (second dose) and 6 weeks after therapy began.

Data came from immunoSEQ multiplex PCR; TCRdb stores just in-frame clones and leaves some out. The table shows some 45,000 clones, with 80% occurring only once. In germline, CDR1 is LNHNV, CDR2 YYDKDF (reference sequence). The CDR3 sequence is 16 residues long. The V end lost 1 base, the J end lost 3 bases, and 12 bases lay between the germline ends. Indicated time point: pretreatment peripheral blood. J is TRBJ2-2 and V is TRBV15; possibly TRBD2 for D (7 bases). The source of this sequence is a man aged 55 to 70 with urothelial cancer. The sample in question was PBMCs, obtained around atezolizumab (anti-PD-L1) treatment. In nucleotides, the CDR3 is TGTGCCACCAGCAGAGGGAGGGGGGGGGACACCGGGGAGCTGTTTTTT. Translating it yields CATSRGRGGDTGELFF.